A selection of T cell receptor beta chains follows, all from one sample in a study of memory CD4+ T cells and cytomegalovirus serostatus. Only in-frame clones appear in the TCRdb table, and some are missing; sequencing was by immunoSEQ multiplex PCR. The sample contains about 75,000 clones, roughly 78% of which appear only once. The sequencing input was memory CD4+ T cells from blood. These receptor sequences come from an adult in good health and CMV-seropositive. Each CDR3 is given with its conserved first and last residue. A D gene is named only where the DNA matches it firmly. Size is stated for part of the rows, as once, few or many counts, or as a class when the clone is expanded.

>TRBV21-1|few|TRBJ1-1|-
CASSKSLGDRGNTEAFF
TGTGCCAGCAGCAAATCCCTGGGGGACAGGGGGAACACTGAAGCTTTCTTT
>TRBV5-1|-|TRBJ1-2|TRBD1
CASSLGTVNSGYGYTF
TGCGCCAGCAGCCTCGGGACAGTAAACTCCGGCTATGGCTACACCTTC
>TRBV6-1|once|TRBJ2-6|-
CAIQQGTGANVLTF
TGTGCCATACAACAGGGTACCGGGGCCAACGTCCTGACTTTC
>TRBV21-1|many|TRBJ2-1|-
CASSELAPHGDEQFF
TGTGCCAGCAGCGAACTAGCGCCCCACGGGGATGAGCAGTTCTTC
>TRBV5-1|-|TRBJ2-3|-
CASSLVGDPSADTQYF
TGCGCCAGCAGCTTGGTTGGGGACCCGTCAGCAGATACGCAGTATTTT
>TRBV4-2|-|TRBJ1-4|-
CASSLGEGPRGNEKLFF
TGTGCCAGCAGCCTTGGGGAAGGGCCAAGGGGTAATGAAAAACTGTTTTTT
>TRBV19|-|TRBJ2-1|-
CASSMWTLYNEQFF
TGTGCCAGTAGTATGTGGACTCTCTACAATGAGCAGTTCTTC
>TRBV7-2|-|TRBJ2-2|-
CASSLPPSNPRPGELFF
TGTGCCAGCAGCTTACCCCCAAGCAACCCGAGGCCCGGGGAGCTGTTTTTT
>TRBV30|-|TRBJ1-1|TRBD1
CAGYRGGTEAFF
TGTGCCGGCTACAGGGGGGGGACTGAAGCTTTCTTT
>TRBV18|-|TRBJ1-1|TRBD1
CASSPQTGGHTEAFF
TGTGCCAGCTCACCCCAGACAGGGGGCCACACTGAAGCTTTCTTT
>TRBV28|-|TRBJ1-2|-
CASNPPGGRGYGYTF
TGTGCCAGCAATCCCCCTGGAGGCAGGGGCTATGGCTACACCTTC
>TRBV23-1|-|TRBJ2-7|TRBD1
CASSPHGDRGRPQSSYEQYF
TGCGCCAGCAGTCCCCATGGGGACAGGGGGAGACCCCAAAGCTCCTACGAGCAGTACTTC
>TRBV7-8|once|TRBJ2-3|-
CASSLVTGLGDTQYF
TGTGCCAGCAGCTTAGTGACGGGCCTGGGAGATACGCAGTATTTT
>TRBV10-1|once|TRBJ2-6|-
CASSDGRSLSGANVLTF
TGCGCCAGCAGTGACGGACGGTCCCTCTCTGGGGCCAACGTCCTGACTTTC
>TRBV19|-|TRBJ1-2|-
CASSTKGGEGYGYTF
TGTGCCAGTAGTACAAAAGGGGGTGAGGGATATGGCTACACCTTC
>TRBV10-1|-|TRBJ1-2|-
CASSEVRVGYGYTF
TGCGCCAGCAGTGAGGTCCGGGTGGGCTATGGCTACACCTTC
>TRBV10-3|-|TRBJ1-2|-
CAISSQGLYSGYTF
TGTGCCATCAGTTCTCAGGGGCTCTATTCCGGCTACACCTTC
>TRBV5-1|-|TRBJ1-5|-
CASSLEPNQPQHF
TGCGCCAGCAGCTTGGAACCCAATCAGCCCCAGCATTTT
>TRBV10-3|-|TRBJ1-3|-
CAISDYHNSGNTIYF
TGTGCCATCAGTGATTATCATAACTCTGGAAACACCATATATTTT
>TRBV18|-|TRBJ1-1|-
CASSPRGFVTEAFF
TGTGCCAGCTCACCACGGGGATTCGTGACTGAAGCTTTCTTT
>TRBV19|-|TRBJ1-3|-
CATVGFGNTIYF
TGTGCCACCGTCGGGTTTGGAAACACCATATATTTT
>TRBV11-3|-|TRBJ2-3|TRBD2
CASSLYLGGGSGRDTQYF
TGTGCCAGCAGCTTATACTTAGGAGGCGGGAGTGGGAGAGATACGCAGTATTTT
>TRBV6-1|-|TRBJ1-2|-
CASSPFPNYGYTF
TGTGCCAGCAGTCCCTTCCCTAACTATGGCTACACCTTC
>TRBV5-6|-|TRBJ1-4|-
CASSFGQGGEKLFF
TGTGCCAGCAGCTTCGGTCAGGGTGGCGAAAAACTGTTTTTT
>TRBV29-1|-|TRBJ2-1|-
CSVGRGLEQFF
TGCAGCGTCGGTCGGGGGCTCGAGCAGTTCTTC
>TRBV7-2|once|TRBJ2-7|-
CASSLEGTGVYEQYF
TGTGCCAGCAGCTTAGAGGGCACGGGAGTCTACGAGCAGTACTTC
>TRBV5-1|-|TRBJ2-1|-
CASSLESSYNEQFF
TGCGCCAGCAGCTTAGAGAGCTCCTACAATGAGCAGTTCTTC
>TRBV14|-|TRBJ2-5|TRBD2
CASSSSYLAGGWETQYF
TGTGCCAGCAGCTCCTCTTATCTAGCGGGAGGTTGGGAGACCCAGTACTTC